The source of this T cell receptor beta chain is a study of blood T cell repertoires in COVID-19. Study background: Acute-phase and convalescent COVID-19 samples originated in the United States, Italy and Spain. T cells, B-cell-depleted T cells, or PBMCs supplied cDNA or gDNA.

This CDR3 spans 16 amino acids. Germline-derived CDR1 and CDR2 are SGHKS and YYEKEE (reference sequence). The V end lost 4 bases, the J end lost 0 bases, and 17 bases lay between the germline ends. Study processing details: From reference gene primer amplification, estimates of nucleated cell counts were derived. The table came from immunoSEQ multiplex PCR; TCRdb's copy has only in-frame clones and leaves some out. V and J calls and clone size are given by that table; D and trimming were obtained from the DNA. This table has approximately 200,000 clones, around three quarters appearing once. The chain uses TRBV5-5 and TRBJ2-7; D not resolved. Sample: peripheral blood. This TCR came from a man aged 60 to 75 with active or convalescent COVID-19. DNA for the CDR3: TGTGCCAGCAGCCAATTACAGCTCAGCAGCTCCTACGAGCAGTACTTC. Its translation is CASSQLQLSSSYEQYF.